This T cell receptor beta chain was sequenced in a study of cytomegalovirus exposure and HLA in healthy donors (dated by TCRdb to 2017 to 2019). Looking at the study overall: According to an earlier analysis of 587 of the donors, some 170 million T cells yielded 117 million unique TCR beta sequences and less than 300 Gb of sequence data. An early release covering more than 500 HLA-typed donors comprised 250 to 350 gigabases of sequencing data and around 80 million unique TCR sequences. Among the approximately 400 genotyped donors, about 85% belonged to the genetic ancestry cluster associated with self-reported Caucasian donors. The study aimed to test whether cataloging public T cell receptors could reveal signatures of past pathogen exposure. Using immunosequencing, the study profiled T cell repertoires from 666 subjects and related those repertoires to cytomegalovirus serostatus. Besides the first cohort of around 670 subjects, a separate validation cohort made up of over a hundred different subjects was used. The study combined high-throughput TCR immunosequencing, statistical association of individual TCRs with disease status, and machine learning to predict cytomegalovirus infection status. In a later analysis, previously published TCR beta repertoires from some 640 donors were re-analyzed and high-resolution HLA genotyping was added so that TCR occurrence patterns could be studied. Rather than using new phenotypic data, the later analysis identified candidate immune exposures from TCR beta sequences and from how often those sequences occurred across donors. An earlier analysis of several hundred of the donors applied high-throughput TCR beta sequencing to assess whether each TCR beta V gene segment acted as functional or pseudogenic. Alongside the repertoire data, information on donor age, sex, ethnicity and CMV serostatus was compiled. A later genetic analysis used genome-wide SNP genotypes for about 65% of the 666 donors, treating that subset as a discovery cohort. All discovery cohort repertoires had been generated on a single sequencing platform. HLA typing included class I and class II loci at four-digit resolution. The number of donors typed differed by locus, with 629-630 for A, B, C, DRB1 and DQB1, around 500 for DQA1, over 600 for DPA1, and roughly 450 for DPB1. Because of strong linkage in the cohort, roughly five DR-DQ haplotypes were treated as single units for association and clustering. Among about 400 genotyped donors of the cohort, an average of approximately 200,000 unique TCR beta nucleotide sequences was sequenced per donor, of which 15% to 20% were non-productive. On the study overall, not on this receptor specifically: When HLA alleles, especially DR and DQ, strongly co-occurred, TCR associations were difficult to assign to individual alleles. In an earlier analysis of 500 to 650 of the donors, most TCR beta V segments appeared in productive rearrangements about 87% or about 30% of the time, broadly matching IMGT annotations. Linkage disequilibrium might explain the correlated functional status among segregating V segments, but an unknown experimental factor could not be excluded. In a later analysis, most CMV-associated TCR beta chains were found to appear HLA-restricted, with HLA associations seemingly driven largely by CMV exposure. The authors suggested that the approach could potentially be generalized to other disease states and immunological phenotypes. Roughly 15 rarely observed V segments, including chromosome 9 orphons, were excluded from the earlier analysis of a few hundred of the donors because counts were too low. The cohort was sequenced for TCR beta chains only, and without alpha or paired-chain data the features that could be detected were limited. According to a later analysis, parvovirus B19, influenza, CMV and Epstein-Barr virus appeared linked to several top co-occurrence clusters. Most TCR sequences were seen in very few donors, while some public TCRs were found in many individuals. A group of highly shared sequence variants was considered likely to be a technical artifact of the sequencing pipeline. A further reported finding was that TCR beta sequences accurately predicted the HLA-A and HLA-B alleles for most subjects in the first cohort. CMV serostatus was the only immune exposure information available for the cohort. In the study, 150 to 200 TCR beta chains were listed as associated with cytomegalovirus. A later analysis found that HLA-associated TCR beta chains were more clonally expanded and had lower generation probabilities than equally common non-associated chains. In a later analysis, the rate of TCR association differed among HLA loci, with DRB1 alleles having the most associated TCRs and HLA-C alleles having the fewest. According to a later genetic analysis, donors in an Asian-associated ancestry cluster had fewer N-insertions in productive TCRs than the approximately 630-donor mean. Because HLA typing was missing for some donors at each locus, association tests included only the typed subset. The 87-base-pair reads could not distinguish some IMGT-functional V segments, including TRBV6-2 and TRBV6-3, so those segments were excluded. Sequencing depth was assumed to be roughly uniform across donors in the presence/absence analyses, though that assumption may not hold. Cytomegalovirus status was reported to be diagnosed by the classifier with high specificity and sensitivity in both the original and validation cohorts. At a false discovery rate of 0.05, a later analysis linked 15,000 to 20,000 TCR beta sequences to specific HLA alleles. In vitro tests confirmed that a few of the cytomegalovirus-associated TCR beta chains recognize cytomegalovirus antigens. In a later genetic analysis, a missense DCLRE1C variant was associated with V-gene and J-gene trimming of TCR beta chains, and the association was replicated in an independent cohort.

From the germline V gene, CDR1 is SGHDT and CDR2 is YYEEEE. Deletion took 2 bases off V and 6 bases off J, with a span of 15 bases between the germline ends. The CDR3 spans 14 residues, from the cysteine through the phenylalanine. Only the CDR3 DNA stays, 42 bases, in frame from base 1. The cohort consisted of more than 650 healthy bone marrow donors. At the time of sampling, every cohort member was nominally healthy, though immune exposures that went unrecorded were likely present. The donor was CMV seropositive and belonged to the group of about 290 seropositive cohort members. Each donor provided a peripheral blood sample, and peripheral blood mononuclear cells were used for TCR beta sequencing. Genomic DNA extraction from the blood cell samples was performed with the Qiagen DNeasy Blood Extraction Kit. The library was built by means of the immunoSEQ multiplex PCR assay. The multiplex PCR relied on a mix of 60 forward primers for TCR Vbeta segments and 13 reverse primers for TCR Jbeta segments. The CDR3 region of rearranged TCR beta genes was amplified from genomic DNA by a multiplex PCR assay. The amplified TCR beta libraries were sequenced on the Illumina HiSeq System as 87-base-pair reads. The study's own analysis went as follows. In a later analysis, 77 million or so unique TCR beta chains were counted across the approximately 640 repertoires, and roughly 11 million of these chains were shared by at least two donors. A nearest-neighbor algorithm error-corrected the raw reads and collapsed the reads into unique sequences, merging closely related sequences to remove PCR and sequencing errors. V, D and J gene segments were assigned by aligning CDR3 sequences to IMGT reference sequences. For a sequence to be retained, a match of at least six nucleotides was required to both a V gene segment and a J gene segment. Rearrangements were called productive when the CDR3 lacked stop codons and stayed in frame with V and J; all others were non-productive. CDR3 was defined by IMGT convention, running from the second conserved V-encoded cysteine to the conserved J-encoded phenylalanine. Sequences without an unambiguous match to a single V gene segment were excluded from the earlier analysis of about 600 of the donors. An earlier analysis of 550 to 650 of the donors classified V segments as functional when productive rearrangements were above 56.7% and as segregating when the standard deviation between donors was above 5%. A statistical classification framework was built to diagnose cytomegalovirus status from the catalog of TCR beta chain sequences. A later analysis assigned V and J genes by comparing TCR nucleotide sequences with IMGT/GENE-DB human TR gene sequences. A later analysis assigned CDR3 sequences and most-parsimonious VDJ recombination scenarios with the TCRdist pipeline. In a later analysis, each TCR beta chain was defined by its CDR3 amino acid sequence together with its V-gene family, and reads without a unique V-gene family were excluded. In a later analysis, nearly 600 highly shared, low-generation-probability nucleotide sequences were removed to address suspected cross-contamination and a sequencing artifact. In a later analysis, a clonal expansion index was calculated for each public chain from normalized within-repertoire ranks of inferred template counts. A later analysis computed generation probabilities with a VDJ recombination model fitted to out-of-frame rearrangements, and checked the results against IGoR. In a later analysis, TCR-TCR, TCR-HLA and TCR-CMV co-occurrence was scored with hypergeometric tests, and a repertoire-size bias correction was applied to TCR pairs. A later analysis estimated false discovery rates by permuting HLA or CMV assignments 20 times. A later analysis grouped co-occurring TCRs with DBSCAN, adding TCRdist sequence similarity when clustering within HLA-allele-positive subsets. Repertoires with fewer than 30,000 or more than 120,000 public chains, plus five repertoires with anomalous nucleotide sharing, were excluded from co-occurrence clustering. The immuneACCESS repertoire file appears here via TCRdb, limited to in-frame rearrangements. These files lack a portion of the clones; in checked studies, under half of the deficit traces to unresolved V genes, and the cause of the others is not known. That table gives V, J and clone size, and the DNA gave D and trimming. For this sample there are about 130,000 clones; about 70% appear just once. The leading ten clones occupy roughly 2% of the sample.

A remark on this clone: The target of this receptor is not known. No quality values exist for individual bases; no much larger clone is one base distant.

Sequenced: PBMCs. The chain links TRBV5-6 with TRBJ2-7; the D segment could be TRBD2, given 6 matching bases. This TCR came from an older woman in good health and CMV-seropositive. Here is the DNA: TGTGCCAGCAGCTTTAGGGACTCCGATTCCGAGCAGTACTTC. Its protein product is CASSFRDSDSEQYF.